The 9 T cell receptor beta chains listed next were all sequenced from one sample in a study of cytomegalovirus exposure and HLA in healthy donors. PCR primers comprised 60 Vbeta and 13 Jbeta primers. The assay was immunoSEQ multiplex PCR, and TCRdb's table has in-frame clones only and misses some. The sample table sets out 130,000 to 150,000 clones. The sample taken for sequencing was PBMCs. The receptors were gathered from a male donor in good health and CMV-seronegative.

J is TRBJ1-4 and V is TRBV7-6, with D perhaps matching TRBD1 (6 bases). Looked up from germline, CDR1 is SGHVS and CDR2 is FNYEAQ. There are 14 residues in the CDR3. V was cut by 7 bases and J by 0 bases, with 9 bases left in between. The CDR3 here is CASKQGSTNEKLFF. In DNA, the CDR3 is TGTGCCAGCAAACAGGGATCAACTAATGAAAAACTGTTTTTT.

This chain links TRBV4-3 with TRBJ2-3; the match to TRBD2 covers 14 bases. Germline-derived CDR1 and CDR2 are LGHNA and YSLEER. Trimming took 6 bases from V and 3 from J; bases not matched to a gene: 5. The CDR3 consists of 16 residues. The CDR3 coding sequence is TGCGCCAGCAGTGTTGGGACTAGCGGGGGAACAGATACGCAGTATTTT. The encoded protein is CASSVGTSGGTDTQYF.

The V call is TRBV30, the J call TRBJ2-7, with 9 bases lining up with TRBD1. J was trimmed by 7 bases and V by 1 base; bases with no gene match: 11. CDR1 is GTSNPN, CDR2 SVGIG, per germline (reference sequence). CDR3 size: 15 residues. DNA for the CDR3: TGTGCCTGGAGTGGGACCGGGACAGGGCGAGGTGAGCAGTACTTC. It codes for CAWSGTGTGRGEQYF.

The chain carries TRBV29-1 and TRBJ1-3; 8 nucleotides align to TRBD1. This CDR3 contains 17 residues. Germline loops: CDR1 SQVTM, CDR2 ANQGSEA. V lost 1 base, J lost 2 bases, and 10 bases stayed unmatched. The CDR3 loop reads CSVEARGPIEAGNTIYF. The CDR3 region has the DNA TGCAGCGTTGAAGCCAGGGGGCCGATAGAGGCTGGAAACACCATATATTTT. The full variable domain, its missing parts supplied by reference TRBV29-1 and TRBJ1-3, is SAVISQKPSRDICQRGTSLTIQCQVDSQVTMMFWYRQQPGQSLTLIATANQGSEATYESGFVIDKFPISRPNLTFSTLTVSNMSPEDSSIYLCSVEARGPIEAGNTIYFGEGSWLTVV.

The J gene is TRBJ2-7, the V gene TRBV11-2; TRBD2 matches 7 bases. The germline V gene encodes CDR1 SGHAT and CDR2 FQNNGV. Trimming removed 8 bases from V and 1 base from J; junction bases left unmatched: 5. The CDR3 consists of 13 residues. This CDR3 is CASSRGESYEQYF. The CDR3 DNA follows: TGTGCCAGCTCTCGGGGGGAATCCTACGAGCAGTACTTC.

The V and J genes are TRBV6-5 and TRBJ1-1; D possibly corresponds to TRBD1 (6 bases). The CDR3 loop spans 15 amino acids. Trimming removed 2 bases from V and 5 bases from J, with 15 bases in between. Germline CDR1 reads MNHEY; CDR2 reads SVGAGI. The CDR3 sequence is CASSYGGGPETEAFF. The CDR3 DNA sequence: TGTGCCAGCAGTTACGGGGGGGGGCCGGAGACTGAAGCTTTCTTT.

The rearrangement links TRBV5-1 to TRBJ1-1, with 7 bases that match TRBD1. The CDR3 sequence is 17 residues long. Germline CDR1 SGHRS, CDR2 YFSETQ. V trimming: 2 bases; J trimming: 1 base; junction bases outside the gene matches: 11. The DNA of the CDR3 is TGCGCCAGCAGCTTAGGGGGCCGCAAAACTTCGAACACTGAAGCTTTCTTT. It translates to CASSLGGRKTSNTEAFF.

This chain links TRBV7-9 with TRBJ2-7, with 9 nucleotides matching TRBD2. This CDR3 contains 15 residues. The germline CDR1 and CDR2 sequences are SEHNR and FQNEAQ (reference sequence). V dropped 1 base and J dropped 0; count of bases not matched to a gene: 1. CDR3 bases: TGTGCCAGCAGCTTAGGTAGCGGGAGCTCCTACGAGCAGTACTTC. As protein: CASSLGSGSSYEQYF.

The chain combines TRBV7-6 with TRBJ1-3, with D tentatively TRBD1 (5 bases). The CDR3 is 16 amino acids. With 7 bases removed from V and 4 bases from J, the gap between germline ends came to 20 bases. Germline values: CDR1 SGHVS, CDR2 FNYEAQ. The CDR3 reads CASTQVGGLGGNTIYF. As DNA, the CDR3 is TGTGCCAGCACCCAGGTCGGGGGATTGGGAGGAAACACCATATATTTT.